This T cell receptor beta chain was identified during a study of cytomegalovirus exposure and HLA in healthy donors. Study-level findings and limits: Later work found most CMV-associated TCR beta chains apparently HLA-restricted. In vitro experiments confirmed that three CMV-associated chains were specific for CMV antigens. From TCR beta sequences, most subjects' HLA-A and HLA-B alleles were reportedly predicted accurately.

The PCR ran on 60 Vbeta and 13 Jbeta primers. Sequencing used immunoSEQ multiplex PCR; TCRdb keeps in-frame clones, though not all of them. The sample lists approximately 75,000 clones, around 84% seen once, with 18% in the top ten. With regard to this clone: What it binds is unknown.

This CDR3 has 14 amino acids. V was clipped by 6 bases and J by 4 bases; unmatched bases: 5. Germline V gene sequence: CDR1 SGHVS, CDR2 FQNEAQ. This TCR was recovered from a man aged 70 or older in good health and CMV-seropositive. The rearrangement uses TRBV7-8 and TRBJ2-3; 9 bases align to TRBD1. The sample comprised PBMCs. The CDR3 nucleotides read TGTGCCAGCAGAAGGGACAGGGACCCAGATACGCAGTATTTT. Its protein product is CASRRDRDPDTQYF.